The rows below give T cell receptor beta chains drawn from one sample of a study of cytomegalovirus exposure and HLA in healthy donors. Sequencing was performed with immunoSEQ multiplex PCR; in TCRdb, only in-frame clones are kept and a portion is missing. Counted here are around 94,000 clones, approximately 78% occurring once; the ten biggest clones make up around 4%. The sequencing input was PBMCs. The receptors here all came from a male donor in good health and CMV-seropositive. Both conserved end residues are part of each CDR3. A D gene is named only where the DNA matches it firmly. Size is stated for part of the rows, as once, few or many counts, or as a class when the clone is expanded.

clone size: few; J gene: TRBJ1-5; D gene: .; V gene: TRBV7-9; CDR3 protein: CASSLGQQPQHF; CDR3 DNA: TGTGCCAGCAGCTTGGGGCAACAGCCCCAGCATTTT
clone size: .; J gene: TRBJ2-3; D gene: .; V gene: TRBV5-1; CDR3 protein: CASSIGTGSTDTQYF; CDR3 DNA: TGCGCCAGCAGCATTGGAACAGGGAGTACAGATACGCAGTATTTT
clone size: .; J gene: TRBJ1-2; D gene: .; V gene: TRBV5-6; CDR3 protein: CASSLEFSNYGYTF; CDR3 DNA: TGTGCCAGCAGCTTAGAGTTTTCTAACTATGGCTACACCTTC
clone size: .; J gene: TRBJ2-5; D gene: .; V gene: TRBV7-9; CDR3 protein: CASSPIGETQYF; CDR3 DNA: TGTGCCAGCAGCCCGATCGGGGAGACCCAGTACTTC
clone size: .; J gene: TRBJ2-2; D gene: .; V gene: TRBV2; CDR3 protein: CASSEALRTGELFF; CDR3 DNA: TGTGCCAGCAGTGAAGCGCTTCGGACCGGGGAGCTGTTTTTT
clone size: .; J gene: TRBJ1-1; D gene: TRBD1; V gene: TRBV30; CDR3 protein: CASYRQGALRNTEAFF; CDR3 DNA: TGTGCCTCCTACCGCCAGGGGGCCTTACGCAACACTGAAGCTTTCTTT
clone size: .; J gene: TRBJ2-1; D gene: TRBD2; V gene: TRBV5-6; CDR3 protein: CASYRYAGGLNEQFF; CDR3 DNA: TGTGCCAGCTATCGGTATGCGGGGGGGCTGAATGAGCAGTTCTTC
clone size: .; J gene: TRBJ1-1; D gene: TRBD1; V gene: TRBV28; CDR3 protein: CASSLLTPQAGTGLFGFF; CDR3 DNA: TGTGCCAGCAGTCTCCTGACCCCTCAGGCCGGGACAGGGCTTTTCGGTTTCTTT
clone size: .; J gene: TRBJ2-6; D gene: .; V gene: TRBV6-6; CDR3 protein: CASTLIGGSGANVLTF; CDR3 DNA: TGTGCCAGCACCCTCATCGGGGGCTCTGGGGCCAACGTCCTGACTTTC
clone size: .; J gene: TRBJ2-1; D gene: TRBD1; V gene: TRBV19; CDR3 protein: CASRPLQGLHNEQFF; CDR3 DNA: TGTGCCAGTAGGCCTTTACAGGGGCTCCACAATGAGCAGTTCTTC